One sample yielded the 2 T cell receptor beta chains listed below, sequenced in a study of blood T cell repertoires in COVID-19. Assay used: immunoSEQ multiplex PCR; TCRdb lists only in-frame clones, some missing. The sample has approximately 82,000 clones; approximately 86% are singletons. The sample was peripheral blood. These receptors came from a woman between 65 and 79 years old with active or convalescent COVID-19.

The chain recombines TRBV3-1 (or the pseudogene TRBV3-2) with TRBJ2-3, with 15 bases that match TRBD2. This CDR3 comprises 16 residues. The junction had 5 bases not matched to a gene; V was cut back by 6 bases and J by 4 bases. CDR1 is LGHDT, CDR2 YNNKEL, per germline (reference sequence). CDR3 protein: CASSSGLAGGSDTQYF. CDR3 in DNA: TGTGCCAGCAGTTCCGGACTAGCGGGGGGGTCAGATACGCAGTATTTT.

V usage is TRBV5-5 and J usage is TRBJ2-5, with TRBD1 matching over 7 bases. The CDR3 is 16 amino acids. The germline CDR1 and CDR2 sequences are SGHKS and YYEKEE (reference sequence). V lost 0 bases and J lost 1; bases outside the gene matches: 6. As DNA, the CDR3 is TGTGCCAGCAGCTTGGACAGGGGTAATATCCAAGAGACCCAGTACTTC. This sequence encodes CASSLDRGNIQETQYF.